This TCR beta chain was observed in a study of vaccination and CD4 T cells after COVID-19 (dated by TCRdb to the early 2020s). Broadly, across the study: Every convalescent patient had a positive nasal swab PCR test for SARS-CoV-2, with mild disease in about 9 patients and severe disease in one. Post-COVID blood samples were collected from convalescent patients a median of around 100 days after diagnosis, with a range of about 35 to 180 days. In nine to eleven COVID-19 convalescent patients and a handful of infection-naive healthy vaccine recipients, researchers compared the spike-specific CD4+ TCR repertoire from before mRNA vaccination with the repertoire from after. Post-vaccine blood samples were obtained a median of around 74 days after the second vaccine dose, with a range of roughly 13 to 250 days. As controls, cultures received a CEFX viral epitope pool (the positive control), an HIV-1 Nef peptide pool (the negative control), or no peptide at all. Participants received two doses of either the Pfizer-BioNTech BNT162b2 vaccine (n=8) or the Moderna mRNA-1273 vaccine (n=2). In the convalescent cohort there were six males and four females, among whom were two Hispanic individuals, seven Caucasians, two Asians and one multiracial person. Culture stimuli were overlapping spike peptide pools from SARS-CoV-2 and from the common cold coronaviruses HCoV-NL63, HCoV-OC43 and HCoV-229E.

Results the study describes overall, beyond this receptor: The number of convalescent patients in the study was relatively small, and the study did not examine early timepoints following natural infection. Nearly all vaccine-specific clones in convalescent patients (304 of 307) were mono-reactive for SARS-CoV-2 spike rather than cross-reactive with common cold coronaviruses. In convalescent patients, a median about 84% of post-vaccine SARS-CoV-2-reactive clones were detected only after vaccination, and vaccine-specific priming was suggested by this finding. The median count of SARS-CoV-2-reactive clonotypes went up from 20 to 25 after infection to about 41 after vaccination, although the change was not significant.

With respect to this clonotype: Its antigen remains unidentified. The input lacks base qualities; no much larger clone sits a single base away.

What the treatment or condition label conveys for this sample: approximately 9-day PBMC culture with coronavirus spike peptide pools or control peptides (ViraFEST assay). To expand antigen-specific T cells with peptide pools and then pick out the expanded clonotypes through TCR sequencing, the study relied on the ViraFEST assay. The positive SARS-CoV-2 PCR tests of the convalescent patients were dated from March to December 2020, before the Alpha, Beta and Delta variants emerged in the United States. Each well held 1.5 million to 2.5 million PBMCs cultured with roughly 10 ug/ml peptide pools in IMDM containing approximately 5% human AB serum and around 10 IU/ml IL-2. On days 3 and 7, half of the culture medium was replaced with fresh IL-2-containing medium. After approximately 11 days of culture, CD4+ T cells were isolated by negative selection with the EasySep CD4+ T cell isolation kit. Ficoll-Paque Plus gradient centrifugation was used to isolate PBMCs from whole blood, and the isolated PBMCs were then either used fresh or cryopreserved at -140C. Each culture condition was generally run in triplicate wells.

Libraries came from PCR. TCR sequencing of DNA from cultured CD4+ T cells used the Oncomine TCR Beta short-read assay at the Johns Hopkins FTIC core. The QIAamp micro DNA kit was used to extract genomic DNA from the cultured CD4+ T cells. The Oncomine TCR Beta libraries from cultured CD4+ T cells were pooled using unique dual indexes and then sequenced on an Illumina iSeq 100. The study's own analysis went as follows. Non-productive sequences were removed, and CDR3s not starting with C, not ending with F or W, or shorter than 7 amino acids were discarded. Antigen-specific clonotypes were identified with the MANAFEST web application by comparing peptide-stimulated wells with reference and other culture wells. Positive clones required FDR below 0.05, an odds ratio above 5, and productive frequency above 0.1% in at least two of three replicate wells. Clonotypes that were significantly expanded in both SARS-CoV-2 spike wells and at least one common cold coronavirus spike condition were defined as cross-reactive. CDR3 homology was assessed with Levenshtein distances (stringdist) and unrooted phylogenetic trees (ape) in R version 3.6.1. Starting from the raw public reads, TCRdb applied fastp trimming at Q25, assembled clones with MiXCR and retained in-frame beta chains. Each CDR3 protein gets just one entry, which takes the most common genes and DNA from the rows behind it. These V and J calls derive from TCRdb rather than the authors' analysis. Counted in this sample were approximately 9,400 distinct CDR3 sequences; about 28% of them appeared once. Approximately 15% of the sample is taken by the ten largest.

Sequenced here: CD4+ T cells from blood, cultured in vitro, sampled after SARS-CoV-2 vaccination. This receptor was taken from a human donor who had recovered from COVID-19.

The sequenced DNA: TGCGCCAGCGGCTGGGGCCCCGACACTGAAGCTTTCTTT. Translation gives CASGWGPDTEAFF. The rearrangement combines TRBV5-1 with TRBJ1-1; TRBD1 is perhaps the D gene, given 5 matching bases. V drops 7 bases and J drops 3 bases, leaving 13 bases in between. The CDR3 contains 13 residues, cysteine and phenylalanine counted. The CDR3 DNA has 39 bases and is translated from base 1. CDR1 and CDR2, per the germline V gene, are SGHRS and YFSETQ.